A selection of T cell receptor beta chains follows, all from one sample in a study of radiation and T cells in renal cell carcinoma. Sequencing used immunoSEQ multiplex PCR; TCRdb keeps in-frame clones, though not all of them. Of roughly 120,000 clones in the sample, roughly four fifths were seen once. Source: blood, taken from a patient whose treatment included radiotherapy and nephrectomy. These receptors were obtained from a woman aged 55-69 years with renal cell carcinoma. The CDR3 runs from the conserved cysteine through the conserved F or W. The D gene is left open where the match is weak. Rows may omit the clone size; those that give it use once, few, many or a size class.

clone size	D gene	V gene	J gene	CDR3 DNA	CDR3 protein
.	TRBD2	TRBV19	TRBJ2-3	TGTGCCAGTAGTATAAGGTTGCGGAATAGCGGGGGAGGCACAGATACGCAGTATTTT	CASSIRLRNSGGGTDTQYF
.	.	TRBV28	TRBJ2-2	TGTGCCAGCAGTTTTGGCGGGGTGAACACCGGGGAGCTGTTTTTT	CASSFGGVNTGELFF
.	.	TRBV2	TRBJ2-7	TGTGCCAGCAGTGAACCCGCCAGGGTGATCTACGAGCAGTACTTC	CASSEPARVIYEQYF
.	.	TRBV6-4	TRBJ1-1	TGTGCCAGCAGTGACTCGAGGGACACTGAAGCTTTCTTT	CASSDSRDTEAFF
.	.	TRBV19	TRBJ1-2	TGTGCCAGTACCCCCCTTGTTGACAGGATATTATCCTATGGCTACACCTTC	CASTPLVDRILSYGYTF
.	.	TRBV19	TRBJ1-2	TGTGCCAGTAGTATAGGACCAGACTATGGCTACACCTTC	CASSIGPDYGYTF
.	TRBD1	TRBV18	TRBJ2-7	TGTGCCAGCTCACCAGGGACAGGCTCCTACGAGCAGTACTTC	CASSPGTGSYEQYF
.	TRBD2	TRBV7-6	TRBJ2-4	TGTGCCAGCAGCTTTGAGGTTAGCGGGAGCACAGCCAAAAACATTCAGTACTTC	CASSFEVSGSTAKNIQYF
.	TRBD2	TRBV7-3	TRBJ2-2	TGTGCCAGCAGCCCCACCCCGGGACTAGCGGGAGGTGGGACCGGGGAGCTGTTTTTT	CASSPTPGLAGGGTGELFF
once	TRBD2	TRBV9	TRBJ2-1	TGTGCCAGCAGCGCGGGACTAGCCCACAATGAGCAGTTCTTC	CASSAGLAHNEQFF
.	.	TRBV19	TRBJ2-2	TGTGCCAGTATCGCAGTTGGGGTGTCAGCGAACACCGGGGAGCTGTTTTTT	CASIAVGVSANTGELFF
.	TRBD2	TRBV4-2	TRBJ2-1	TGTGCCAGCAGAGCGGGAGAAAACTACAATGAGCAGTTCTTC	CASRAGENYNEQFF
few	TRBD1	TRBV19	TRBJ2-3	TGTGCCACCACTCCACAACAGGGGCGCACAGATACGCAGTATTTT	CATTPQQGRTDTQYF
.	.	TRBV18	TRBJ1-6	TGTGCCAGCTCACCAAATAGCGCGAATAATTCACCCCTCCACTTT	CASSPNSANNSPLHF
.	.	TRBV6-1	TRBJ2-7	TGTGCCAGCAGTGAACTCCTAGGTAAGATGCCCTACGAGCAGTACTTC	CASSELLGKMPYEQYF
few	.	TRBV6-1	TRBJ1-5	TGTGCCAGCAGTGGGGACGGCCATAGCAATCAGCCCCAGCATTTT	CASSGDGHSNQPQHF
.	.	TRBV15	TRBJ2-6	TGTGCCACCAGCCGGGAGCGCTCTGGGGCCAACGTCCTGACTTTC	CATSRERSGANVLTF
.	TRBD1	TRBV5-3	TRBJ1-1	TGTGCCAGAAGCTGGGACAGGGTCTTTGAGGGGATTGGCACTGAAGCTTTCTTT	CARSWDRVFEGIGTEAFF
.	TRBD1	TRBV5-1	TRBJ2-3	TGCGCCAGCAGCCTTGGACAGGGTGGCACAGATACGCAGTATTTT	CASSLGQGGTDTQYF
.	TRBD2	TRBV4-1	TRBJ2-1	TGCGCCAGCAGCCAAGACCAGGGACTAGCGGGACTCAATGAGCAGTTCTTC	CASSQDQGLAGLNEQFF
.	.	TRBV6-5	TRBJ2-7	TGTGCCAGCAGTTACTCGTCGGACAGCTGGTTCGAGCAGTACTTC	CASSYSSDSWFEQYF
.	.	TRBV6-5	TRBJ2-1	TGTGCCAGCAGTTACGGCCAGATCTCCTACAATGAGCAGTTCTTC	CASSYGQISYNEQFF
.	.	TRBV25-1	TRBJ2-3	TGTGCCAGCAGTGACCCCTCCGGGCCTAGCACAGATACGCAGTATTTT	CASSDPSGPSTDTQYF
.	TRBD2	TRBV11-2	TRBJ2-3	TGTGCCAGCAGCTTTCCACTAGCGGGGTACACAGATACGCAGTATTTT	CASSFPLAGYTDTQYF
.	TRBD2	TRBV29-1	TRBJ2-1	TGCAGCGCGAGATGGGGCGGGGGGGCCTATGAGCAGTTCTTC	CSARWGGGAYEQFF
.	.	TRBV18	TRBJ2-6	TGTGCCAGCTCACCCTCCCTCCAGGGGGGCGACTGGGCCAACGTCCTGACTTTC	CASSPSLQGGDWANVLTF
.	.	TRBV5-1	TRBJ1-2	TGCGCCAGCAGCTTGGAGGGGTCTTCCTATGGCTACACCTTC	CASSLEGSSYGYTF
.	.	TRBV5-6	TRBJ2-5	TGTGCCAGCAGCCTGGGGAGTAGGGGAGAGACCCAGTACTTC	CASSLGSRGETQYF
.	TRBD1	TRBV5-1	TRBJ2-3	TGCGCCAGCAGCCCAAAGGGACAGCAGTCTAGCACAGATACGCAGTATTTT	CASSPKGQQSSTDTQYF
.	TRBD1	TRBV18	TRBJ1-1	TGTGCCAGCTCAGACCCCCCGGGACAGGGGGCGACGGCAGCTGAAGCTTTCTTT	CASSDPPGQGATAAEAFF